Shown below are 20 T cell receptor beta chains from a single sample sequenced in a study of T cells in Graves' hyperthyroidism and ophthalmopathy. TCR beta CDR3 regions were amplified from RNA transcripts. The TCR CDR3 was amplified in a first-round RT-PCR using the HTBI primer set. TCRdb re-called the multiplex PCR reads with MiXCR, one entry per CDR3 protein. The sample lists 330,000 or so distinct CDR3 sequences, over 15% seen once, with about 16% in the top ten. Sequenced input: blood. The receptor set was obtained from a woman aged 40 to 50 with Graves' ophthalmopathy.

At least ten counts were recorded for this clonotype. The gene calls are TRBV12-3 or TRBV12-4 and TRBJ1-3, with TRBD1 as a possible D gene (5 bases). Trimming removed 6 bases from V and 6 bases from J, with 15 bases in between. This CDR3 region has 14 residues. CDR3 bases: TGTGCCAGCAGCCTCTCCGGGGGGGTAAACACCATATATTTT. Translated, it gives CASSLSGGVNTIYF.

In this sample, this clonotype turned up a few times. It may be a read error: a sequence one base away is much more abundant. The chain is built from TRBV12-3 or TRBV12-4 and TRBJ1-1, with 8 bases identical to TRBD1. The CDR3 is 15 residues long. The CDR3 region is CVSRQGRRADTEAFF. The CDR3 nucleotides are TGTGTCAGCAGACAGGGGCGAAGGGCGGACACTGAAGCTTTCTTT.

Ten or more counts support this clonotype. This chain connects TRBV11-2 to TRBJ1-2; D remains unclear. The CDR3 runs to 13 residues. Trimming cost V 1 base and J 4 bases, with 7 bases left between them. The germline V gene has CDR1 SGHAT and CDR2 FQNNGV. The CDR3 here is CASSLVDFYGYTF. CDR3 bases: TGTGCCAGCAGCTTAGTTGACTTCTATGGCTACACCTTC.

The table lists this clonotype with many counts. This sequence joins TRBV27 and TRBJ1-1; perhaps TRBD1 as D (6 bases). Per the germline V gene, CDR1 is MNHEY and CDR2 is SMNVEV (reference sequence). V was trimmed by 10 bases and J by 3 bases, leaving 27 bases between them. The CDR3 sequence is 17 residues long. The CDR3 DNA is TGTGCCACCTACGCCCTATCAGGTGGGCAGGGGTACACTGAAGCTTTCTTT. Its translation: CATYALSGGQGYTEAFF.

This clonotype is a singleton in its sample. The rearrangement joins TRBV12-3 or TRBV12-4 to TRBJ2-2; TRBD1 is a possible D gene (6 bases). The CDR3 has 13 residues. Trimming left V 5 bases short and J 6 bases short, with 10 bases between. The CDR3 nucleotides read TGTGCCAGCAGTCACAGGGTTCCCGGGGAGCTGTTTTTT. It encodes CASSHRVPGELFF.

This clonotype showed up just a few times. V usage is TRBV28 and J usage is TRBJ2-7; D is uncertain. Germline V CDR1 and CDR2: MDHEN, SYDVKM. There are 12 residues in the CDR3. V lost 2 bases and J 4 bases, leaving 6 bases between the germline ends. CDR3 loop: CASSLEEYEQYF. The CDR3 region has the DNA TGTGCCAGCAGTTTAGAAGAGTACGAGCAGTACTTC.

This clonotype was counted many times. The V call is TRBV24-1, the J call TRBJ2-3; 8 positions agree with TRBD2. Per the germline V gene, CDR1 is KGHDR and CDR2 is SFDVKD. V was clipped by 6 bases and J by 6 bases; unmatched bases: 7. CDR3 length: 14 amino acids. The CDR3 spells CATSTGGPMDTQYF. CDR3 bases: TGTGCCACCAGTACGGGAGGGCCTATGGATACGCAGTATTTT.

The chain couples TRBV6-1 to TRBJ2-7; the D gene is possibly TRBD1 (6 bases). This CDR3 has 15 amino acids. The V gene's germline CDR1 is MNHNS and CDR2 SASEGT. V was trimmed by 6 bases and J by 3 bases, leaving 18 bases between them. The chain's CDR3 is CASRAAGAGVYEQYF. DNA of the CDR3: TGTGCCAGCAGGGCAGCCGGGGCAGGGGTCTACGAGCAGTACTTC.

The sample holds a few counts of this clonotype. A much larger clone lies a single base off, so this may be a read error. This chain joins TRBV30 and TRBJ1-1; the match to TRBD1 covers 8 bases. Germline V CDR1 and CDR2: GTSNPN, SVGIG (reference sequence). This CDR3 region has 14 residues. Unmatched junction bases numbered 13, after V lost 8 bases and J lost 5 bases. This CDR3 reads CARGPDREETEAFF. In DNA form, the CDR3 reads TGTGCCCGGGGACCGGACAGGGAGGAGACTGAAGCTTTCTTT.

As concerns this clonotype: Because it lacks the conserved phenylalanine or tryptophan at the end, this CDR3 is likely a read error. It is unclear where the CDR3 begins or ends on the DNA, so no DNA is shown, and the CDR3 is as TCRdb lists it. The chain recombines TRBV7-2 with TRBJ2-6. 9 amino acids form the CDR3, both terminal residues included. The V gene's germline CDR1 is SGHTA and CDR2 FQGNSA. The CDR3 loop reads CASSLAASG.

This clonotype was found a few times. A much bigger clone sits one base away, suggesting this may be a read error. V usage is TRBV7-9 and J usage is TRBJ1-1; D unclear. The CDR3 consists of 13 residues. The V end lost 7 bases, the J end lost 11 bases, and 20 bases lay between the germline ends. Per the germline V gene, CDR1 is SEHNR and CDR2 is FQNEAQ (reference sequence). The CDR3 here is CASTLVTQHFAFF. In DNA, the CDR3 is TGTGCCAGCACCCTGGTCACCCAGCATTTCGCTTTCTTT. Full variable domain (missing parts from reference TRBV7-9 and TRBJ1-1): DTGVSQNPRHKITKRGQNVTFRCDPISEHNRLYWYRQTLGQGPEFLTYFQNEAQLEKSRLLSDRFSAERPKGSFSTLEIQRTEQGDSAMYLCASTLVTQHFAFFGQGTRLTVV.

This clonotype appeared many times. This clone may be a read error of a much larger clone one base away. This chain joins TRBV28 and TRBJ2-7, with no clear D. The CDR3 runs 11 residues. V gave up 6 bases and J gave up 3 bases, with 6 bases separating them. CDR1 MDHEN and CDR2 SYDVKM come from the germline V gene. The CDR3 reads CASRDIYEQYF. The CDR3 DNA follows: TGTGCCAGCAGAGACATCTACGAGCAGTACTTC.

Details on this clonotype: This could be a read error, since a much larger clone is one nucleotide away. J is TRBJ2-7 and V is TRBV4-2, with unresolved D. Germline V gene lookup returns CDR1 LGHNA and CDR2 YNFKEQ. The CDR3 has 14 residues. The CDR3 DNA follows: TGTGCCAGCAGCCAAGAACCAGGTTCCTACAAGCAGTACTTC. This encodes CASSQEPGSYKQYF.

This clonotype was recorded at least ten times. This chain connects TRBV7-9 to TRBJ2-2, with D unclear. The length of the CDR3 is 12 residues. In germline, CDR1 is SEHNR, CDR2 FQNEAQ (reference sequence). V was trimmed by 5 bases and J by 6 bases, leaving 7 bases between them. DNA of the CDR3: TGTGCCAGCAGCCCAAGATCCGGGGAGCTGTTTTTT. This translates into CASSPRSGELFF.

V and J are TRBV25-1 and TRBJ2-7, with D possibly called TRBD1 or TRBD2 (5 bases each). CDR1 is MGHDK, CDR2 SYGVNS, per germline. The CDR3 runs 14 residues. V lost 6 bases to trimming and J lost 4 bases, with 16 bases between them. The CDR3 is CASSPPGTHYEQYF. The CDR3 region has the DNA TGTGCCAGCAGCCCCCCCGGGACCCATTACGAGCAGTACTTC.

The table lists this clonotype with many counts. The genes are TRBV28 and TRBJ2-7; 7 positions agree with TRBD2. The CDR3 covers 17 residues. The germline V gene encodes CDR1 MDHEN and CDR2 SYDVKM. V was clipped by 5 bases and J by 2 bases; unmatched bases: 15. The CDR3 region has the DNA TGTGCCAGCAGTCTACCCCTGGTCCCCGGGGGGACCTACGAGCAGTACTTC. This translates into CASSLPLVPGGTYEQYF.

This clonotype was detected many times. The gene calls are TRBV27 and TRBJ1-5; tentatively, D is TRBD1 (6 bases). Looked up from germline, CDR1 is MNHEY and CDR2 is SMNVEV (reference sequence). This CDR3 is built from 16 residues. V lost 10 bases to trimming and J lost 0 bases, with 19 bases between them. The CDR3 sequence is CAKRPDSRYSNQPQHF. CDR3 coding DNA: TGTGCCAAGCGACCGGACAGCCGGTATAGCAATCAGCCCCAGCATTTT.

This clonotype was observed at least ten times. Its ends do not fully match the called genes, so a read error is possible. The chain employs TRBV6-1 and TRBJ1-6; possible D gene TRBD1, 5 bases. This CDR3 has 15 residues. From germline, CDR1 is MNHNS and CDR2 SASEGT. The CDR3 sequence: CAGRTTGRDSSPLHF. The CDR3 coding sequence is TGTGCCGGCAGAACGACGGGACGGGACTCTTCACCCCTCCACTTT.

This chain connects TRBV6-5 to TRBJ1-6; weak D call: TRBD1 (6 bases). V was shortened by 2 bases and J by 10 bases, with 15 bases between the two germline ends. Germline loops: CDR1 MNHEY, CDR2 SVGAGI. This CDR3 comprises 15 residues. Here the CDR3 reads CASSYDAGEGSPLHF. The CDR3 DNA sequence: TGTGCCAGCAGTTACGATGCAGGGGAGGGGTCACCCCTCCACTTT.

This clonotype has ten or more counts. This sequence joins TRBV24-1 and TRBJ2-7; D perhaps matches TRBD1 (5 bases). This CDR3 is built from 14 residues. V was trimmed by 8 bases and J by 2 bases, leaving 15 bases between them. Per germline, CDR1 KGHDR and CDR2 SFDVKD. CDR3 nucleotides: TGTGCCACCACCCATGACAGATTTACCTACGAGCAGTACTTC. Amino acids: CATTHDRFTYEQYF.